This TCR beta chain was identified during a study of regulatory T cells in long-lasting Graves disease. The length of the CDR3 is 16 residues. Germline V lookup: CDR1 SGHDT, CDR2 YYEEEE. Trimming took 1 base from V and 0 from J, leaving 13 bases between them. The time point was: newly diagnosed GD, antithyroid drugs for less than 3 months. The TCR library was made from RNA that had been extracted from PBMCs in TRIzol. Arm-PCR of CDR3 regions and iRepertoire HTBI primers were the basis on which TCR beta libraries were built. TCRdb ran MiXCR on the multiplex PCR reads and lists one entry per CDR3 protein. The data contain some 220,000 distinct CDR3 sequences, around 19% of them singletons. This sample was also put to use in a study of T cells in Graves' hyperthyroidism and ophthalmopathy.

The chain carries TRBV5-6 and TRBJ1-2, with a tentative D call TRBD1 (5 bases). This material consisted of peripheral blood mononuclear cells (PBMCs), taken at new diagnosis, from a patient treated with antithyroid drugs. This clonotype originated in a woman aged 25 to 39 with Graves disease. Here the CDR3 DNA reads TGTGCCAGCAGCTTGTTTGGGGGAACGGCTAACTATGGCTACACCTTC. It yields the protein CASSLFGGTANYGYTF.